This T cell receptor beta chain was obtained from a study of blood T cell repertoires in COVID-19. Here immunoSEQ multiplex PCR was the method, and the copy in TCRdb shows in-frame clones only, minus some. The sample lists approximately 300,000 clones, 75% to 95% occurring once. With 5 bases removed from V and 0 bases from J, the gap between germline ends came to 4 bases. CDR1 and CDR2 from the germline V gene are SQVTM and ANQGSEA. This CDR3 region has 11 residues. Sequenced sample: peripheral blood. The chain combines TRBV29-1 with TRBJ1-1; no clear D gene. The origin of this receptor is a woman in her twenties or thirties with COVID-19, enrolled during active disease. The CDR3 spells CSVPMNTEAFF. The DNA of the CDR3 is TGCAGCGTTCCTATGAACACTGAAGCTTTCTTT.